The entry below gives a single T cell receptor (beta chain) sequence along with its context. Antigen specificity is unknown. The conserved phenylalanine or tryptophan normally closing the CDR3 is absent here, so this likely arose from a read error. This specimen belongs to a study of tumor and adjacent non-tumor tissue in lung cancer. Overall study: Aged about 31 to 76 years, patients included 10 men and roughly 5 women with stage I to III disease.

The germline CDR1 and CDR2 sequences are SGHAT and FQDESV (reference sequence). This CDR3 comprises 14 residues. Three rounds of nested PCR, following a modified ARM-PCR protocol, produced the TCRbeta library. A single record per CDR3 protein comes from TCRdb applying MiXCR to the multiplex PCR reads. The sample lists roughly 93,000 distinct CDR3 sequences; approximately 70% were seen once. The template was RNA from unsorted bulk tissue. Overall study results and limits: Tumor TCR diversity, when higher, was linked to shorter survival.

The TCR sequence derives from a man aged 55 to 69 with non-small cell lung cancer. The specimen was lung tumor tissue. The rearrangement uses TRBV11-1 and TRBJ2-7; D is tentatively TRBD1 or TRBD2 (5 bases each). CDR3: CTSSLEGTLSEQYS. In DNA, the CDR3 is TGTACCAGCAGCTTAGAGGGGACCTTATCCGAGCAGTACTCC.